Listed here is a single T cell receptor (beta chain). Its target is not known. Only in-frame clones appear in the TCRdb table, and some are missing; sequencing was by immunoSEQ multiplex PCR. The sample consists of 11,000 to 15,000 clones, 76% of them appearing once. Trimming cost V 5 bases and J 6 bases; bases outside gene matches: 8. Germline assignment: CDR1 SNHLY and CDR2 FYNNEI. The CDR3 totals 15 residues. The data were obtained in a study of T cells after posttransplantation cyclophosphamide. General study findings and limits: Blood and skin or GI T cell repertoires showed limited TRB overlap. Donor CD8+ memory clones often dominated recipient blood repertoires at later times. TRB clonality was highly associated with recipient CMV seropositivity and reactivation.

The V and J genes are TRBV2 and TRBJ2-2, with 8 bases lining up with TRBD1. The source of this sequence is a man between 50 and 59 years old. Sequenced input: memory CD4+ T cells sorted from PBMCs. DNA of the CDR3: TGTGCCAGCAGTCCTTTGACAGGGGTAGCCGGGGAGCTGTTTTTT. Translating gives CASSPLTGVAGELFF.